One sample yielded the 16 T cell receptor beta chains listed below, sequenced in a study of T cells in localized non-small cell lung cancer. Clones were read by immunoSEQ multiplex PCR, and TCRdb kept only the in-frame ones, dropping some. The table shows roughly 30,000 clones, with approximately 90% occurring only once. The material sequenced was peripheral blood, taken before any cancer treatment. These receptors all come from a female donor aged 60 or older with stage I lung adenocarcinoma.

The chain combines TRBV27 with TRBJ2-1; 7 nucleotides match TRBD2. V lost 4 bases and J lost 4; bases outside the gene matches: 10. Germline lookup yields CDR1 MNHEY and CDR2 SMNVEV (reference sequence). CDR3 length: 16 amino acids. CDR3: CASSSHLAGVYNEQFF. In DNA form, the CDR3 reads TGTGCCAGCAGTTCCCATTTGGCGGGGGTTTACAATGAGCAGTTCTTC.

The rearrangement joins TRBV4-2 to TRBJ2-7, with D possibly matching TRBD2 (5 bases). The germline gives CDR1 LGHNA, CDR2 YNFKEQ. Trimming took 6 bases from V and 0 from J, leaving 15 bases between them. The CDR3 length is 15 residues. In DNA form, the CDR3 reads TGTGCCAGCAGTTACCAGAGCGGTAGCTCCTACGAGCAGTACTTC. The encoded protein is CASSYQSGSSYEQYF.

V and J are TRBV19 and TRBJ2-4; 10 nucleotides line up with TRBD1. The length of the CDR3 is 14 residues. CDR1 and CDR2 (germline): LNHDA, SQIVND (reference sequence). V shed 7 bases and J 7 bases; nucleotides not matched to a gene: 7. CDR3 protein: CASTMTGGWNIQYF. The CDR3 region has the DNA TGTGCCAGTACCATGACAGGGGGCTGGAACATTCAGTACTTC.

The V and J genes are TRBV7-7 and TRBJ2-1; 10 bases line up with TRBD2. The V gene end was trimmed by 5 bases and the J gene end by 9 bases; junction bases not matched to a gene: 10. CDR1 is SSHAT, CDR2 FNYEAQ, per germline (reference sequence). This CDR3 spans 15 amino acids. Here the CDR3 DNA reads TGTGCCAGCAGCCCTTCGTCAGCGGGAGGGCCTGAGCAGTTCTTC. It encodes CASSPSSAGGPEQFF.

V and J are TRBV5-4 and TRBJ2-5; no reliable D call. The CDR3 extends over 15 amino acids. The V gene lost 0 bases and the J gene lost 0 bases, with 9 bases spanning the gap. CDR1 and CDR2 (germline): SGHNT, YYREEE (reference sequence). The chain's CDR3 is CASSLDAGYQETQYF. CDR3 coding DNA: TGTGCCAGCAGCTTGGATGCTGGGTACCAAGAGACCCAGTACTTC.

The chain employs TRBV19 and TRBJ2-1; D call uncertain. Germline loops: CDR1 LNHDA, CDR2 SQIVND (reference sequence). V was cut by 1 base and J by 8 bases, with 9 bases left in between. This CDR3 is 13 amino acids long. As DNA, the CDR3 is TGTGCCAGTAGTATAGGGCTAGTCGATGAGCAGTTCTTC. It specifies CASSIGLVDEQFF.

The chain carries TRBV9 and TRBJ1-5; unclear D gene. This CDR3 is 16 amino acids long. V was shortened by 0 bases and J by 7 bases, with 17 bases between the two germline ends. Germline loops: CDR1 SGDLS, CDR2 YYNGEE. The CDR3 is CASSVASSATEQPQHF. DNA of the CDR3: TGTGCCAGCAGCGTAGCTTCCAGTGCAACGGAACAGCCCCAGCATTTT.

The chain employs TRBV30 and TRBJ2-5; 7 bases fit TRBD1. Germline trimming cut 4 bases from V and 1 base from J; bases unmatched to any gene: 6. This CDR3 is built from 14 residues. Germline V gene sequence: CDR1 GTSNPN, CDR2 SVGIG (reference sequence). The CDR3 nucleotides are TGTGCCTGGACTAAGGGGGCAGTCCAAGAGACCCAGTACTTC. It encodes CAWTKGAVQETQYF.

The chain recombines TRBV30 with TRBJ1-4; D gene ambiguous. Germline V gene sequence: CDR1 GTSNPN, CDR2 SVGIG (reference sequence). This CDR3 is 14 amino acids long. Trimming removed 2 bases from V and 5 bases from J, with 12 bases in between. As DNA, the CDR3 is TGTGCCTGGAGTATAGGTCCGGGGAATGAAAAACTGTTTTTT. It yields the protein CAWSIGPGNEKLFF.

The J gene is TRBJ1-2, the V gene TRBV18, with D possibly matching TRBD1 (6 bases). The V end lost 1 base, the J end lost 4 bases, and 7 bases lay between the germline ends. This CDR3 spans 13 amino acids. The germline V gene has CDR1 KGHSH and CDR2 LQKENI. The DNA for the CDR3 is TGTGCCAGCTCACCACAGGGGGGCTATGGCTACACCTTC. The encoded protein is CASSPQGGYGYTF.

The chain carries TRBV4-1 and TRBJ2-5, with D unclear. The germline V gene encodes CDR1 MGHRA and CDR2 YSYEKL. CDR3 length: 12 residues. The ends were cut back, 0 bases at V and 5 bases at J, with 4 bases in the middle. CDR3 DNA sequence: TGCGCCAGCAGCCAAGATCTGGAGACCCAGTACTTC. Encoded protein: CASSQDLETQYF.

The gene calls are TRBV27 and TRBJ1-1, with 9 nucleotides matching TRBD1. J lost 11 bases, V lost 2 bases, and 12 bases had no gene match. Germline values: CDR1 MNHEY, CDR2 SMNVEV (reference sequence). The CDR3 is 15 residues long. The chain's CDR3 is CASSLTGQGISSAFF. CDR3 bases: TGTGCCAGCAGTTTAACGGGACAGGGTATTAGTTCGGCTTTCTTT.

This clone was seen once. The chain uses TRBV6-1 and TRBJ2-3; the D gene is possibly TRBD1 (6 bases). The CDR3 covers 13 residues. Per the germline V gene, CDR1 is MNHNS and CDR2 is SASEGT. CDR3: CGVRQVSTDTQYF. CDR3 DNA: TGTGGGGTCCGACAGGTCAGCACAGATACGCAGTATTTT.

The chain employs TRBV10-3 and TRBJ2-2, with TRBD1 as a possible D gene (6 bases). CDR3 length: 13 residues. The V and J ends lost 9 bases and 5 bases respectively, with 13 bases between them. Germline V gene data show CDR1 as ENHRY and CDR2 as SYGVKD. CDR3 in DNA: TGTGCCATTCGACAGGCCGAAACCGGGGAGCTGTTTTTT. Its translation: CAIRQAETGELFF.

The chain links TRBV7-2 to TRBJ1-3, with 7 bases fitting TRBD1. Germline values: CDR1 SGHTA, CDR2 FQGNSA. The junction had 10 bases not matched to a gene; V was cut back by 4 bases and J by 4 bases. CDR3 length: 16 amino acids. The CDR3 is CASSSRTGWGGNTIYF. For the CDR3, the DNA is TGTGCCAGCAGCTCCCGGACAGGTTGGGGAGGAAACACCATATATTTT. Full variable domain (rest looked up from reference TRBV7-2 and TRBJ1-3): GAGVSQSPSNKVTEKGKDVELRCDPISGHTALYWYRQSLGQGLEFLIYFQGNSAPDKSGLPSDRFSAERTGGSVSTLTIQRTQQEDSAVYLCASSSRTGWGGNTIYFGEGSWLTVV.

CDR3 coding DNA: TGTGCCAGCAGCCTATATGGTCCGCCCCAGCATTTT. This translates into CASSLYGPPQHF. The chain employs TRBV7-2 and TRBJ1-5; no reliable D call. With 5 bases removed from V and 9 bases from J, the gap between germline ends came to 11 bases. This CDR3 spans 12 amino acids. Germline V gives CDR1 SGHTA, CDR2 FQGNSA.